This T cell receptor beta chain was captured by sequencing in a study of shared clonotypes between healthy human individuals. Using immunoSEQ multiplex PCR, the repertoire was profiled, and TCRdb retains in-frame clones only, with some absent. This sample yields fewer than 1.8 million clones, of which around 98.5% are seen a single time; approximately 0.38% belongs to the top ten. Broader study findings: The researchers took only blood, and tissue repertoires probably look different. Memory subsets generally showed smaller estimated richness than naive subsets did.

On this clone itself: Its antigen is not known.

Deletions cut 6 bases from V and 3 bases from J, with 14 bases between. The CDR3 is 14 residues long. Germline values: CDR1 SEHNR, CDR2 FQNEAQ (reference sequence). This clonotype originated in a man aged 25 to 40 in good health. V usage is TRBV7-9 and J usage is TRBJ1-2, with D possibly TRBD1 on 6 matching bases. Sequencing input: naive CD4+ T cells sorted from blood. The sample's subset: CD45RA+ positively selected. The CDR3 reads CASRPKAGDYGYTF. The CDR3 DNA sequence: TGTGCCAGCAGACCCAAGGCAGGGGACTATGGCTACACCTTC.